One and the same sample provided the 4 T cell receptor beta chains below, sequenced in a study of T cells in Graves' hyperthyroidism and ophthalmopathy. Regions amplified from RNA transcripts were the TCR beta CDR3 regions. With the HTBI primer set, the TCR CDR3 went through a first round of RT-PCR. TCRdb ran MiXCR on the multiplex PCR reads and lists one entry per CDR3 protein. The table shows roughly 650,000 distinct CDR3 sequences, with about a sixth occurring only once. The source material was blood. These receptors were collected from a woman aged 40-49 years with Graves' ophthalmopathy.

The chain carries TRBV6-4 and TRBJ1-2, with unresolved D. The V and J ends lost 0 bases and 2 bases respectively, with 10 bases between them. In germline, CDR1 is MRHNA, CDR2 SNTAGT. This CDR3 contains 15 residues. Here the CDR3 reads CASSDSSLRNYGYTF. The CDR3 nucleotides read TGTGCCAGCAGTGACTCGAGTCTCCGGAACTATGGCTACACCTTC.

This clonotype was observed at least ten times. The CDR3 spells CASSRGLAGLNEQFF. CDR3 nucleotides: TGTGCCAGCAGCCGCGGACTAGCGGGCTTAAATGAGCAGTTCTTC. The chain is built from TRBV3-1 and TRBJ2-1; 11 bases map to TRBD2. The CDR3 consists of 15 residues. The germline CDR1 and CDR2 sequences are LGHDT and YNNKEL (reference sequence). V trimming: 4 bases; J trimming: 7 bases; junction bases outside the gene matches: 6.

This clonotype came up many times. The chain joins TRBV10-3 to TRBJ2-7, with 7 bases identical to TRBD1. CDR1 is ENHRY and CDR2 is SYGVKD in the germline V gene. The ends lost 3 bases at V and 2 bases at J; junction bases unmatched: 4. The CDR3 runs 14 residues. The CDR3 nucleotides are TGTGCCATCAGTGACCCGGGACAGACCTACGAGCAGTACTTC. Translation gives CAISDPGQTYEQYF.

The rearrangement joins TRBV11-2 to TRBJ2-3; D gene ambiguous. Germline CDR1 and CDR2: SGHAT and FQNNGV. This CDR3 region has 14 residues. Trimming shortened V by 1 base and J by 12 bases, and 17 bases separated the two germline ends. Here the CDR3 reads CASSLGPYPAQQYF. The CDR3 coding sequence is TGTGCCAGCAGCTTAGGCCCTTACCCAGCCCAACAGTATTTT.